This T cell receptor (beta chain) was found in a study of blood T cell repertoires in COVID-19. Study in general: The study drew acute and convalescent COVID-19 samples from the United States, Italy and Spain.

Some clones are missing from TCRdb's copy, which holds only in-frame ones; the method was immunoSEQ multiplex PCR. The sample carries almost 250,000 clones, roughly 86% recorded once. The CDR3 loop spans 14 amino acids. Trimming took off 5 bases at V and 4 bases at J, with 14 bases between the two ends. The germline CDR1 and CDR2 sequences are SGHAT and FQNNGV. Input material: peripheral blood. This chain connects TRBV11-2 to TRBJ1-1; D remains unclear. This sequence was found in a woman in her sixties who had recovered from COVID-19. The CDR3 DNA reads as TGTGCCAGCAGCCTTCTTTCGGTTGGCACTGAAGCTTTCTTT. This encodes CASSLLSVGTEAFF.